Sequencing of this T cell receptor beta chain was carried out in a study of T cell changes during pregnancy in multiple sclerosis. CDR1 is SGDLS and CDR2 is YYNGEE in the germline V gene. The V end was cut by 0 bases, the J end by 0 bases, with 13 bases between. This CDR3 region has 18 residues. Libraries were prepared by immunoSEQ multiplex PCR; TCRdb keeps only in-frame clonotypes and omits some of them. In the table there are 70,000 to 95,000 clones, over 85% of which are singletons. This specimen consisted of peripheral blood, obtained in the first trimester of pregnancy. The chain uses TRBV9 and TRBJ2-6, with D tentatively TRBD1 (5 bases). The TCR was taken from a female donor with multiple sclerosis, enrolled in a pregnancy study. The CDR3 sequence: CASSVGPRQSSGANVLTF. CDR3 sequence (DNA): TGTGCCAGCAGCGTAGGACCCCGACAGAGCTCTGGGGCCAACGTCCTGACTTTC.